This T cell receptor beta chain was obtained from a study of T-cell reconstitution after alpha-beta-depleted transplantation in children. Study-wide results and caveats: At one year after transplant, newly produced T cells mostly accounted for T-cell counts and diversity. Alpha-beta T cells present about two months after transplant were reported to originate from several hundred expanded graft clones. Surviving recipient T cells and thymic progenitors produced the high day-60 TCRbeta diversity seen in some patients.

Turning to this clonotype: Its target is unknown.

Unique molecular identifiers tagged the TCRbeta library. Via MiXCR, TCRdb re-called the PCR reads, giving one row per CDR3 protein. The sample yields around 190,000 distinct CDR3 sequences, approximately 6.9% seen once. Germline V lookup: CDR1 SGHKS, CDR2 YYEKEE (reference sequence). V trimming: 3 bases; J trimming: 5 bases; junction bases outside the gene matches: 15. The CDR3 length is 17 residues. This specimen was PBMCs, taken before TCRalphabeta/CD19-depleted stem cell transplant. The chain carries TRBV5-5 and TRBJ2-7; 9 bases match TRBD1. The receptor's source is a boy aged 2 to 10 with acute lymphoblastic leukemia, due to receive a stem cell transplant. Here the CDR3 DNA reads TGTGCCAGCAGCTCCCTTGCGACCGGGACAGGGACAAACGAGCAGTACTTC. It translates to CASSSLATGTGTNEQYF.